This T cell receptor beta chain appears in the sequencing data of a study of T cell responses to AZD1222 COVID-19 vaccine. Some clones are missing from TCRdb's copy, which holds only in-frame ones; the method was immunoSEQ multiplex PCR. In the table there are fewer than 150,000 clones, 93% of which are singletons. The CDR3 is 13 amino acids. Germline V gene sequence: CDR1 SGHDT, CDR2 YYEEEE. V was pared by 1 base and J by 7 bases, with 4 bases of the junction left unmatched. This clone has more than one count but fewer than ten. The antigen remains unidentified. Study findings and constraints: Just a handful of people given AZD1222 tested seropositive at baseline. Dominant at 160-218 and 743-854, vaccine-associated CD4 TCRs also spanned spike.

The source was peripheral blood, collected on day 0 of AZD1222 vaccination. This chain connects TRBV5-6 to TRBJ1-1; TRBD1 agrees at 7 bases. This TCR came from an adult in good health. As DNA, the CDR3 is TGTGCCAGCAGCTTGTGGACAGGCGGTGAAGCTTTCTTT. This sequence encodes CASSLWTGGEAFF.